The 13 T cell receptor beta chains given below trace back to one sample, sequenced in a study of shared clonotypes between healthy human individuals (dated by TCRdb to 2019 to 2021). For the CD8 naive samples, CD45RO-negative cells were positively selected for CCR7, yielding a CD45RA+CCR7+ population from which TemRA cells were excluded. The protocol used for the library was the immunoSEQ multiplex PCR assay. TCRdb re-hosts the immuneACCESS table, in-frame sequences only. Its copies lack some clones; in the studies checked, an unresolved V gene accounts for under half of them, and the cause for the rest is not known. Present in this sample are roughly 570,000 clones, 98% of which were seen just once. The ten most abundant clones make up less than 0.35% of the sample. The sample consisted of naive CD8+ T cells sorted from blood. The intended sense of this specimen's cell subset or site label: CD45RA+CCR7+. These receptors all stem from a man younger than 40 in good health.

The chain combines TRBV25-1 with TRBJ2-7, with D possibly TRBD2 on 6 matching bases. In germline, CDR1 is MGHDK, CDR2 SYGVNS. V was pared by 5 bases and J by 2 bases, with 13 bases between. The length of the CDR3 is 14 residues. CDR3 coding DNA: TGTGCCAGCAGTCCTTCGGGACTTACCTACGAGCAGTACTTC. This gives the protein CASSPSGLTYEQYF.

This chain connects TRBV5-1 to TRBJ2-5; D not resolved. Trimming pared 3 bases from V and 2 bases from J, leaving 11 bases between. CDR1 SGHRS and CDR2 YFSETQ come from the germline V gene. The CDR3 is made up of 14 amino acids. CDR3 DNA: TGCGCCAGCAGCTGGACGGCAGTTCAAGAGACCCAGTACTTC. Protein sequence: CASSWTAVQETQYF. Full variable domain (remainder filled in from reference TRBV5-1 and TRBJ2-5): KAGVTQTPRYLIKTRGQQVTLSCSPISGHRSVSWYQQTPGQGLQFLFEYFSETQRNKGNFPGRFSGRQFSNSRSEMNVSTLELGDSALYLCASSWTAVQETQYFGPGTRLLVL.

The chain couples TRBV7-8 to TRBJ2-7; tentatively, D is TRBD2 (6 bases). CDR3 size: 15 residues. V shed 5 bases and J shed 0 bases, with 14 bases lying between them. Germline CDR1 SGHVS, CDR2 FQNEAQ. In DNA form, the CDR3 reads TGTGCCAGCAGCGCGGCGGCGGGAAGCTCCTACGAGCAGTACTTC. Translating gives CASSAAAGSSYEQYF.

The CDR3 sequence is CASGDGAGARESRDQETQYF. In DNA form, the CDR3 reads TGTGCCAGTGGCGACGGGGCGGGGGCTCGGGAGAGCCGGGACCAAGAGACCCAGTACTTC. The J gene is TRBJ2-5, the V gene TRBV19; tentatively, D is TRBD2 (7 bases). CDR1 and CDR2 (germline): LNHDA, SQIVND (reference sequence). V lost 8 bases, J lost 0 bases, and 31 bases lay in between. The CDR3 is 20 residues long.

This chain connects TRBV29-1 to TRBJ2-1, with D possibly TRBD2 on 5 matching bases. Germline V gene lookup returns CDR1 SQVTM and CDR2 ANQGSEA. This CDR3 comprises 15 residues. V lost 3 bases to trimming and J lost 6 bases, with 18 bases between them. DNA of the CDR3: TGCAGCGTTGAGGAGGCCCAAAGACTCTTCAATGAGCAGTTCTTC. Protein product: CSVEEAQRLFNEQFF.

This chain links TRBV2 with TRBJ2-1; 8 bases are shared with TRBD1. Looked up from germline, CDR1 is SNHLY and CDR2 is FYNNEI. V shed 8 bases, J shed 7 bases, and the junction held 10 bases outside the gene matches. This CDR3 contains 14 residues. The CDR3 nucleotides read TGTGCCAGCGGGAGAGCAGGGGGCTATAATGAGCAGTTCTTC. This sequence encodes CASGRAGGYNEQFF.

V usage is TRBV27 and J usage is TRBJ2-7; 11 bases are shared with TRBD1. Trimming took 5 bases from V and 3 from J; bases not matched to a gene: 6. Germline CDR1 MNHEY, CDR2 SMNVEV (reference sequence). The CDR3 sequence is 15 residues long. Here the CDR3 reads CASSRGTGGFYEQYF. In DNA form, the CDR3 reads TGTGCCAGCAGTAGGGGGACAGGGGGTTTCTACGAGCAGTACTTC.

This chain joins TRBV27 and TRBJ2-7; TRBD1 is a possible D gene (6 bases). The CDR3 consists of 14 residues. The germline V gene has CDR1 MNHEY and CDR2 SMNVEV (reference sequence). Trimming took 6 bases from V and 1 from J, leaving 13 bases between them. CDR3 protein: CASRVRDTSYEQYF. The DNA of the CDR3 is TGTGCCAGCAGAGTTCGGGACACTTCCTACGAGCAGTACTTC.

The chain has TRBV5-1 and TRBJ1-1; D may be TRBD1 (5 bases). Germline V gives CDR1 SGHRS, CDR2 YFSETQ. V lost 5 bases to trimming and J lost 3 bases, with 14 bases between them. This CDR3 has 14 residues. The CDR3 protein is CASSWGDSDTEAFF. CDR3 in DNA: TGCGCCAGCAGTTGGGGGGACTCGGACACTGAAGCTTTCTTT.

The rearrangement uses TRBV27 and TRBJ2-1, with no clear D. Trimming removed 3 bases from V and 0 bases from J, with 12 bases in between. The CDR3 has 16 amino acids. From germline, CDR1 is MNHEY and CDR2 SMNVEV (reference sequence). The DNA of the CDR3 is TGTGCCAGCAGTTTTTATCGGACCAGCTCCTACAATGAGCAGTTCTTC. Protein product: CASSFYRTSSYNEQFF.

CDR3 in amino acids: CASSLFDTGTSGRVVDTQYF. The CDR3 DNA reads TGTGCCAGCAGTTTGTTTGACACTGGGACTAGCGGGAGGGTCGTAGATACGCAGTATTTT. J is TRBJ2-3 and V is TRBV28; 16 nucleotides match TRBD2. V dropped 3 bases and J dropped 5; count of bases not matched to a gene: 14. The CDR3 runs to 20 residues. The germline gives CDR1 MDHEN, CDR2 SYDVKM. The full variable domain, with the rest looked up from reference TRBV28 and TRBJ2-3, is DVKVTQSSRYLVKRTGEKVFLECVQDMDHENMFWYRQDPGLGLRLIYFSYDVKMKEKGDIPEGYSVSREKKERFSLILESASTNQTSMYLCASSLFDTGTSGRVVDTQYFGPGTRLTVL.

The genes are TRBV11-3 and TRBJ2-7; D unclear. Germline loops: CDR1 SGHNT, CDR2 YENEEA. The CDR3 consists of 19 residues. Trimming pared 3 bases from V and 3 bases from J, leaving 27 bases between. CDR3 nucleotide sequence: TGTGCCAGCAGCTTTGATCCGTTTCGTCTTACGGGTCTTTTCTACGAGCAGTACTTC. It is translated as CASSFDPFRLTGLFYEQYF.

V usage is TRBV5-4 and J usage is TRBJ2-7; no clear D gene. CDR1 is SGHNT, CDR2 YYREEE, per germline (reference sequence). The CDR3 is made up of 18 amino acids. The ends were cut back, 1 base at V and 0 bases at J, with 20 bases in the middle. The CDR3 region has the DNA TGTGCCAGCAGCTTGTCCCTTGGATTCGGGCTAAGCTCCTACGAGCAGTACTTC. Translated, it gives CASSLSLGFGLSSYEQYF.